The 32 T cell receptor beta chains listed next were all sequenced from one sample in a study of T cell repertoires in cytomegalovirus infection. TCRdb redid the calling of the reads with MiXCR, one entry per CDR3 protein. The sample has hundreds of thousands of distinct CDR3 sequences, 9.6% seen once; the top ten hold around 2.6%. Input material: PBMCs. These receptors originate from a human donor in good health (CMV status not recorded). Some clones in this sample may be carry-over from other donors' samples.

This clonotype was seen a handful of times. V gene TRBV5-4 combines with J gene TRBJ2-1; D remains unclear. This CDR3 has 13 amino acids. V was cut by 0 bases and J by 10 bases, with 11 bases left in between. Germline values: CDR1 SGHNT, CDR2 YYREEE (reference sequence). For the CDR3, the DNA is TGTGCCAGCAGCTTGGTTTCGAGCCGGGAGCAGTTCTTC. Translation gives CASSLVSSREQFF.

This clonotype was counted at least ten times. This chain links TRBV28 with TRBJ1-2; a weak D match, TRBD1 (5 bases). V lost 8 bases, J lost 2 bases, and 12 bases lay in between. This CDR3 comprises 13 residues. Germline-derived CDR1 and CDR2 are MDHEN and SYDVKM. CDR3 residues: CASRSTDNYGYTF. DNA for the CDR3: TGTGCCAGCCGATCGACAGACAACTATGGCTACACCTTC.

This clonotype turned up a few times. This sequence joins TRBV20-1 and TRBJ1-3; no firm D call. CDR1 is DFQATT, CDR2 SNEGSKA, per germline (reference sequence). The CDR3 sequence is 12 residues long. V lost 0 bases and J lost 7, with 7 bases in between. The CDR3 sequence is CSARDWSNTIYF. For the CDR3, the DNA is TGCAGTGCTAGAGATTGGTCGAACACCATATATTTT.

This clonotype has ten or more counts. V gene TRBV6-2 or TRBV6-3 combines with J gene TRBJ2-1; TRBD1 matches at 7 bases. Germline CDR1 is MNHEY and CDR2 is SVGEGT. With V trimmed by 5 bases and J by 5 bases, 6 bases remained unmatched. The CDR3 is made up of 14 amino acids. The CDR3 DNA is TGTGCCAGCAGTGGGACAGAGCATAACAATGAGCAGTTCTTC. This codes for CASSGTEHNNEQFF.

The chain carries TRBV18 and TRBJ1-5, with D possibly matching TRBD1 (5 bases). V lost 0 bases to trimming and J lost 11 bases, with 20 bases between them. CDR1 and CDR2 from the germline V gene are KGHSH and LQKENI. This CDR3 comprises 16 residues. The CDR3 DNA sequence: TGTGCCAGCTCACCACCGGGGGTCGCGGGGAGGGCATCCCAGCATTTT. Protein: CASSPPGVAGRASQHF.

In its sample, this clonotype was seen many times. The J gene is TRBJ2-1, the V gene TRBV4-1; D tentatively fits TRBD1 or TRBD2 (5 bases each). The CDR3 has 16 amino acids. Germline loops: CDR1 MGHRA, CDR2 YSYEKL. V shed 4 bases and J shed 5 bases, with 18 bases lying between them. CDR3 coding DNA: TGCGCCAGCAGCCTCCCCGGGACCGAGACGAACAATGAGCAGTTCTTC. This gives the protein CASSLPGTETNNEQFF.

This clonotype came up many times. The V call is TRBV12-3 or TRBV12-4, the J call TRBJ1-6, with D unclear. The CDR3 consists of 17 residues. V shed 2 bases and J shed 8 bases, with 19 bases lying between them. The CDR3 DNA reads as TGTGCCAGCAGTTTAACGCTGCACAGCGCTTGGGATTCACCCCTCCACTTT. Its translation: CASSLTLHSAWDSPLHF.

V is TRBV20-1 and J is TRBJ2-2, with D unclear. CDR1 is DFQATT, CDR2 SNEGSKA, per germline (reference sequence). The CDR3 covers 12 residues. V was trimmed by 6 bases and J by 6 bases, leaving 11 bases between them. This CDR3 is CSAKTASGELFF. The DNA of the CDR3 is TGCAGTGCCAAGACTGCATCCGGGGAGCTGTTTTTT.

This clonotype was counted at least ten times. V is TRBV11-3 and J is TRBJ1-1, with 7 bases that match TRBD1. The CDR3 length is 13 residues. The germline V gene encodes CDR1 SGHNT and CDR2 YENEEA. J was trimmed by 4 bases and V by 5 bases; bases with no gene match: 4. CDR3 in amino acids: CASSTTGVTEAFF. The CDR3 DNA reads TGTGCCAGCAGCACCACAGGGGTCACTGAAGCTTTCTTT.

This clonotype showed up just a few times. This chain joins TRBV29-1 and TRBJ2-5; a possible D gene is TRBD1 (6 bases). Germline V gene data show CDR1 as SQVTM and CDR2 as ANQGSEA. V shed 6 bases and J shed 4 bases, with 15 bases lying between them. This CDR3 region has 13 residues. This chain's CDR3 is CSVADRRRETQYF. The CDR3 region has the DNA TGCAGCGTCGCCGACAGGAGGAGAGAGACCCAGTACTTC.

By share of the sample, this clonotype is medium-sized (0.01 to 0.1%). The chain is built from TRBV7-2 and TRBJ1-5; D is perhaps TRBD1 (6 bases). The V and J ends lost 2 bases and 2 bases respectively, with 10 bases between them. Germline V gives CDR1 SGHTA, CDR2 FQGNSA. This CDR3 comprises 15 residues. This CDR3 reads CASSLRGAGNQPQHF. The CDR3 coding sequence is TGTGCCAGCAGCTTAAGGGGGGCAGGCAATCAGCCCCAGCATTTT.

The rearrangement links TRBV7-8 to TRBJ1-1, with D unresolved. Per germline, CDR1 SGHVS and CDR2 FQNEAQ. Trimming pared 5 bases from V and 0 bases from J, leaving 7 bases between. This CDR3 has 13 amino acids. In nucleotides, the CDR3 is TGTGCCAGCAGCGTACCTATGAACACTGAAGCTTTCTTT. Residues: CASSVPMNTEAFF.

This clonotype occurred a few times. V gene TRBV20-1 combines with J gene TRBJ1-4, with TRBD1 matching over 9 bases. CDR1 DFQATT and CDR2 SNEGSKA come from the germline V gene (reference sequence). The CDR3 is 14 residues long. Germline trimming cut 6 bases from V and 5 bases from J; bases unmatched to any gene: 7. The CDR3: CSAALGTGNEKLFF. DNA of the CDR3: TGCAGTGCAGCTCTTGGGACAGGGAATGAAAAACTGTTTTTT.

There are many counts of this clonotype. The V and J genes are TRBV28 and TRBJ2-5; 9 bases match TRBD2. The V gene's germline CDR1 is MDHEN and CDR2 SYDVKM. CDR3 size: 17 residues. The V gene end was trimmed by 2 bases and the J gene end by 4 bases; junction bases not matched to a gene: 11. The CDR3 sequence: CASSLPAGGLIGETQYF. The CDR3 coding sequence is TGTGCCAGCAGTTTACCAGCGGGGGGATTGATTGGAGAGACCCAGTACTTC.

This clonotype has at least ten counts. In DNA form, the CDR3 reads TGCAGTGCTAGCGTCAGGGATAACTATGGCTACACCTTC. Its translation is CSASVRDNYGYTF. The V call is TRBV20-1, the J call TRBJ1-2; perhaps TRBD1 as D (5 bases). V shed 3 bases and J shed 1 base, with 9 bases lying between them. Germline loops: CDR1 DFQATT, CDR2 SNEGSKA (reference sequence). The CDR3 has 13 residues.

Many counts were recorded for this clonotype. The chain links TRBV28 to TRBJ2-1; 14 bases are shared with TRBD2. In germline, CDR1 is MDHEN, CDR2 SYDVKM. V lost 7 bases to trimming and J lost 10 bases; unmatched junction nucleotides: 15. The CDR3 extends over 17 amino acids. CDR3 in amino acids: CASTSTSGGARGREQFF. DNA for the CDR3: TGTGCCAGCACCTCGACTAGCGGGGGGGCTCGGGGTCGGGAGCAGTTCTTC.

The CDR3 protein is CSVVPGTGGNQPQHF. Written as DNA, the CDR3 is TGCAGCGTTGTCCCCGGGACAGGGGGTAATCAGCCCCAGCATTTT. The chain couples TRBV29-1 to TRBJ1-5, with 11 bases identical to TRBD1. Germline trimming cut 4 bases from V and 4 bases from J; bases unmatched to any gene: 6. This CDR3 has 15 amino acids. Germline V gene data show CDR1 as SQVTM and CDR2 as ANQGSEA. The full variable domain, rest sourced from reference TRBV29-1 and TRBJ1-5, is SAVISQKPSRDICQRGTSLTIQCQVDSQVTMMFWYRQQPGQSLTLIATANQGSEATYESGFVIDKFPISRPNLTFSTLTVSNMSPEDSSIYLCSVVPGTGGNQPQHFGDGTRLSIL.

This clonotype was counted only a few times. This chain uses TRBV18 with TRBJ1-1, with D tentatively TRBD1 (6 bases). CDR1 KGHSH and CDR2 LQKENI come from the germline V gene. Between the trimmed V and J ends, which lost 5 bases and 4 bases, there was a span of 8 bases. This CDR3 spans 12 amino acids. The CDR3 DNA reads as TGTGCCAGCTCAAGGGACATCACTGAAGCTTTCTTT. Translation: CASSRDITEAFF.

This chain's CDR3 is CSAKPGQGAPGYTF. CDR3 coding DNA: TGCAGTGCTAAACCGGGACAGGGGGCGCCTGGCTACACCTTC. This chain uses TRBV20-1 with TRBJ1-2; 12 positions match TRBD1. Germline values: CDR1 DFQATT, CDR2 SNEGSKA (reference sequence). The V gene end was trimmed by 4 bases and the J gene end by 7 bases; junction bases not matched to a gene: 7. This CDR3 spans 14 amino acids.

This clonotype has a count of ten or more. The rearrangement joins TRBV7-2 to TRBJ2-3; possibly TRBD2 for D (6 bases). Deletions cut 5 bases from V and 1 base from J, with 13 bases between. The CDR3 is 15 residues long. CDR1 is SGHTA and CDR2 is FQGNSA in the germline V gene. CDR3 protein: CASSVQSGGTDTQYF. In DNA, the CDR3 is TGTGCCAGCAGCGTCCAGTCGGGGGGCACAGATACGCAGTATTTT. Full variable domain (outside the CDR3, taken from reference TRBV7-2 and TRBJ2-3): GAGVSQSPSNKVTEKGKDVELRCDPISGHTALYWYRQSLGQGLEFLIYFQGNSAPDKSGLPSDRFSAERTGGSVSTLTIQRTQQEDSAVYLCASSVQSGGTDTQYFGPGTRLTVL.

This clonotype was counted ten times or more. V usage is TRBV29-1 and J usage is TRBJ2-1, with 8 bases aligning to TRBD2. The CDR3 covers 14 residues. With 7 bases clipped from V and 6 bases from J, the junction kept 11 bases outside the gene matches. Looked up from germline, CDR1 is SQVTM and CDR2 is ANQGSEA. For the CDR3, the DNA is TGCAGCGGAACGGCGTTCGGGAGGGGCAATGAGCAGTTCTTC. Protein: CSGTAFGRGNEQFF.

A few counts support this clonotype. This sequence joins TRBV29-1 and TRBJ1-4; the match to TRBD1 covers 9 bases. The germline CDR1 and CDR2 sequences are SQVTM and ANQGSEA. Losses at the gene ends were 7 bases for V and 6 bases for J; bases not matched to a gene: 3. This CDR3 contains 12 residues. The CDR3 sequence: CSATGGDEKLFF. CDR3 in DNA: TGCAGCGCGACAGGGGGAGATGAAAAACTGTTTTTT.

At least ten counts were recorded for this clonotype. V gene TRBV7-9 combines with J gene TRBJ2-1; D may match TRBD1 or TRBD2 (5 bases each). CDR3 length: 13 residues. Trimming left V 0 bases short and J 7 bases short, with 7 bases between. CDR1 and CDR2 from the germline V gene are SEHNR and FQNEAQ (reference sequence). The CDR3 DNA sequence: TGTGCCAGCAGCTTAGCCGGGACGAATGAGCAGTTCTTC. Protein: CASSLAGTNEQFF. The full variable domain, completed using reference TRBV7-9 and TRBJ2-1, is DTGVSQNPRHKITKRGQNVTFRCDPISEHNRLYWYRQTLGQGPEFLTYFQNEAQLEKSRLLSDRFSAERPKGSFSTLEIQRTEQGDSAMYLCASSLAGTNEQFFGPGTRLTVL.

This clonotype was counted many times. Written as DNA, the CDR3 is TGTGCCAGCAGTTACTCCCCGACTACGAACACCGGGGAGCTGTTTTTT. Protein sequence: CASSYSPTTNTGELFF. J is TRBJ2-2 and V is TRBV6-5, with a tentative D call TRBD2 (5 bases). Germline CDR1 reads MNHEY; CDR2 reads SVGAGI. This CDR3 has 16 amino acids. V was cut by 0 bases and J by 0 bases, with 8 bases left in between.

This clonotype showed up many times. The chain has TRBV6-2 or TRBV6-3 and TRBJ2-5, with D uncertain. Germline V gene lookup returns CDR1 MNHEY and CDR2 SVGEGT. Trimming removed 2 bases at V and 1 base at J, with 11 bases between. The CDR3 is made up of 15 amino acids. In DNA, the CDR3 is TGTGCCAGCAGTTACCTCGGGCGTCCCCAAGAGACCCAGTACTTC. Translated, it gives CASSYLGRPQETQYF.

The V and J genes are TRBV6-1 and TRBJ2-7; 11 bases agree with TRBD1. After removal of 5 bases from V and 6 bases from J, the junction contained 9 bases not matched to a gene. The CDR3 is 15 residues long. Germline values: CDR1 MNHNS, CDR2 SASEGT. The CDR3 DNA is TGTGCCAGCAGTTATTATCAGGACAGGGGGCGCGAGCAGTACGTC. Residues: CASSYYQDRGREQYV.

The V and J genes are TRBV28 and TRBJ1-1; TRBD1 aligns across 10 bases. V shed 8 bases, J shed 3 bases, and the junction held 9 bases outside the gene matches. The length of the CDR3 is 15 residues. CDR1 is MDHEN, CDR2 SYDVKM, per germline. The CDR3 sequence is CASGSPGTGDTEAFF. The CDR3, as DNA: TGTGCCAGCGGGTCCCCTGGGACAGGGGACACTGAAGCTTTCTTT. The full variable domain, with the rest looked up from reference TRBV28 and TRBJ1-1, is DVKVTQSSRYLVKRTGEKVFLECVQDMDHENMFWYRQDPGLGLRLIYFSYDVKMKEKGDIPEGYSVSREKKERFSLILESASTNQTSMYLCASGSPGTGDTEAFFGQGTRLTVV.

The rearrangement links TRBV7-9 to TRBJ1-6, with TRBD1 identical over 8 bases. Germline-derived CDR1 and CDR2 are SEHNR and FQNEAQ (reference sequence). With 2 bases clipped from V and 5 bases from J, the junction kept 5 bases outside the gene matches. The CDR3 has 16 amino acids. In DNA form, the CDR3 reads TGTGCCAGCAGCTTACAGGGGGCGACTGATAATTCACCCCTCCACTTT. This sequence encodes CASSLQGATDNSPLHF.

This clonotype was counted ten times or more. J is TRBJ2-5 and V is TRBV28; D possibly uses TRBD1 or TRBD2 (6 bases each). Trimming removed 8 bases at V and 4 bases at J, with 11 bases between. CDR1 and CDR2 from the germline V gene are MDHEN and SYDVKM. CDR3 length: 12 amino acids. This CDR3 is CASLGGIETQYF. The CDR3 region has the DNA TGTGCCAGCTTAGGGGGGATAGAGACCCAGTACTTC.

This clonotype was found once. A much larger clone lies one base from this, so it may be a read error. The chain has TRBV6-5 and TRBJ2-4, with D maybe TRBD2 (6 bases). CDR1 MNHEY and CDR2 SVGAGI come from the germline V gene. This CDR3 contains 16 residues. The V end lost 2 bases, the J end lost 6 bases, and 17 bases lay between the germline ends. Written as DNA, the CDR3 is TGTGCCAGCAGTTACGGAGGGGTAGGGGACTCAAACATTCAGTACTTC. This encodes CASSYGGVGDSNIQYF.

The sample holds many counts of this clonotype. The chain carries TRBV20-1 and TRBJ2-7, with 9 bases matching TRBD2. The CDR3 is 14 amino acids. The J segment lost 6 bases and the V segment lost 4 bases, leaving 10 bases of the junction unmatched. Germline loops: CDR1 DFQATT, CDR2 SNEGSKA (reference sequence). The CDR3 sequence: CSATKSGGSAEQYF. CDR3 in DNA: TGCAGTGCTACCAAAAGCGGGGGGTCTGCCGAGCAGTACTTC.

This clonotype was seen at least ten times. This rearrangement joins TRBV28 to TRBJ2-5; unclear D gene. Germline values: CDR1 MDHEN, CDR2 SYDVKM. V was shortened by 2 bases and J by 1 base, with 14 bases between the two germline ends. This CDR3 contains 16 residues. The CDR3 is CASSLILRAAQETQYF. DNA of the CDR3: TGTGCCAGCAGTTTAATTCTCCGGGCGGCCCAAGAGACCCAGTACTTC.